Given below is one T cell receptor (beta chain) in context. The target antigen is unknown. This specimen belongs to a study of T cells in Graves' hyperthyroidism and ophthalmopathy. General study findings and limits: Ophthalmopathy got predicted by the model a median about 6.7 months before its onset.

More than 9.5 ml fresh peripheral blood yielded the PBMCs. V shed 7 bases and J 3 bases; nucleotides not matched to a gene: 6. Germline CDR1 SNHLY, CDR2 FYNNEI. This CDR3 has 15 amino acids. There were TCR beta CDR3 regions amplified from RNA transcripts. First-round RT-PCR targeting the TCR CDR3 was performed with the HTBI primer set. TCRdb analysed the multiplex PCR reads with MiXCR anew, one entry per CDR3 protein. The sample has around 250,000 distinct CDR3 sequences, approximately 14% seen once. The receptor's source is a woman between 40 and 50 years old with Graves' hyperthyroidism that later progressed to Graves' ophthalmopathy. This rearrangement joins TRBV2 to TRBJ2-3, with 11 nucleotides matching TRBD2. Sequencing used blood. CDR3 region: CASKLTSGKTDTQYF. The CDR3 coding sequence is TGTGCCAGCAAGTTGACTAGCGGGAAGACAGATACGCAGTATTTT. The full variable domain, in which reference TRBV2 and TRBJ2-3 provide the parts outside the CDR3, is EPEVTQTPSHQVTQMGQEVILRCVPISNHLYFYWYRQILGQKVEFLVSFYNNEISEKSEIFDDQFSVERPDGSNFTLKIRSTKLEDSAMYFCASKLTSGKTDTQYFGPGTRLTVL.